The 5 T cell receptor beta chains reported below all come from one sample, sequenced in a study of blood T cells in healthy people across ages. Using a J-beta primer mix together with a sample-barcoded 5' primer, a second PCR was run for roughly 6 to 11 cycles. MiXCR was run by TCRdb on the 5' RACE reads, yielding one entry per CDR3 protein. The table shows more than 800,000 distinct CDR3 sequences, with about 28% occurring only once. Sequencing input: blood. The receptors here all came from a woman aged 80 or over in good health.

This clonotype was seen repeatedly, ten times or more. J is TRBJ2-4 and V is TRBV12-3 or TRBV12-4; a weak D match, TRBD1 (5 bases). The CDR3 is 12 amino acids. The germline V and J ends were trimmed by 7 bases and 2 bases, with 6 bases remaining between them. CDR3 sequence reads: CASTGSKNIQYF. In nucleotides, the CDR3 is TGTGCCAGCACAGGGTCCAAAAACATTCAGTACTTC.

In its sample, this clonotype was seen a few times. The chain uses TRBV4-1 and TRBJ1-1, with D hard to call. Germline CDR1 MGHRA, CDR2 YSYEKL. V gave up 0 bases and J gave up 3 bases, with 14 bases separating them. This CDR3 comprises 16 residues. This CDR3 reads CASSQDYGSRYTEAFF. DNA for the CDR3: TGCGCCAGCAGCCAAGATTACGGATCTAGATACACTGAAGCTTTCTTT.

Many counts were recorded for this clonotype. The chain couples TRBV7-2 to TRBJ2-5; 13 nucleotides match TRBD2. CDR1 and CDR2 (germline): SGHTA, FQGNSA. Trimming cost V 3 bases and J 13 bases; bases outside gene matches: 8. The CDR3 contains 14 residues. The CDR3 loop is CASSFHGLAGDLYF. The CDR3 region has the DNA TGTGCCAGCAGCTTTCACGGACTAGCGGGGGACCTGTACTTC.

As to this clonotype: This may be a read error, as it is one base from a much larger clone. The rearrangement uses TRBV25-1 and TRBJ2-5; D remains unclear. The germline V gene encodes CDR1 MGHDK and CDR2 SYGVNS. This CDR3 is 15 amino acids long. CDR3 residues: CTSSEPGRMGETQYF. The DNA for the CDR3 is TGTACCAGCAGTGAACCCGGGCGGATGGGAGAGACCCAGTACTTC.

This clonotype was recorded a few times. The V and J genes are TRBV6-5 and TRBJ1-2; D is perhaps TRBD1 (6 bases). CDR1 MNHEY and CDR2 SVGAGI come from the germline V gene. The V end lost 7 bases, the J end lost 2 bases, and 17 bases lay between the germline ends. This CDR3 comprises 15 residues. CDR3 loop: CASKLGGDRNYGYTF. CDR3 DNA sequence: TGTGCCAGCAAGTTGGGGGGCGATCGCAACTATGGCTACACCTTC.